This TCR beta chain was captured in a study of blood T cell repertoires in COVID-19. Repertoires were generated with immunoSEQ multiplex PCR, while TCRdb's copy carries only in-frame clones and drops some. The profile shows 150,000 to 200,000 clones, around nine tenths of them singletons. Details on this clone: Other DNA sequences in this specimen translate into the identical CDR3.

This clonotype was sampled from a woman aged 18 to 35 who had recovered from COVID-19. Sequenced: peripheral blood.

The CDR3 DNA sequence: TGTGCCAGCAGCTTGCTCCCTAGCGGGGCCTACGAGCAGTACTTC. Protein sequence: CASSLLPSGAYEQYF. This sequence joins TRBV5-4 and TRBJ2-7; 9 nucleotides match TRBD2. J lost 2 bases, V lost 1 base, and 4 bases had no gene match. The length of the CDR3 is 15 residues. The V gene's germline CDR1 is SGHNT and CDR2 YYREEE (reference sequence).